This T cell receptor (beta chain) was captured by sequencing in a study of cytomegalovirus exposure and HLA in healthy donors. Primers: 60 Vbeta forward and 13 Jbeta reverse. The assay was immunoSEQ multiplex PCR, and TCRdb's table has in-frame clones only and misses some. Of about 96,000 clones listed, approximately 74% are singletons. The germline gives CDR1 MDHEN, CDR2 SYDVKM. Trimming at V came to 5 bases and at J to 3 bases, leaving 2 bases not matched to a gene. The CDR3 runs 14 residues. The receptor comes from a woman in her 70s in good health and CMV-seropositive. Sequenced: PBMCs. The chain combines TRBV28 with TRBJ2-1, with TRBD1 matching 9 bases. For the CDR3, the DNA is TGTGCCAGCAGTGGGGACAGGGTCTACAATGAGCAGTTCTTC. It encodes CASSGDRVYNEQFF. The complete variable domain, with remaining parts taken from reference TRBV28 and TRBJ2-1, reads DVKVTQSSRYLVKRTGEKVFLECVQDMDHENMFWYRQDPGLGLRLIYFSYDVKMKEKGDIPEGYSVSREKKERFSLILESASTNQTSMYLCASSGDRVYNEQFFGPGTRLTVL.